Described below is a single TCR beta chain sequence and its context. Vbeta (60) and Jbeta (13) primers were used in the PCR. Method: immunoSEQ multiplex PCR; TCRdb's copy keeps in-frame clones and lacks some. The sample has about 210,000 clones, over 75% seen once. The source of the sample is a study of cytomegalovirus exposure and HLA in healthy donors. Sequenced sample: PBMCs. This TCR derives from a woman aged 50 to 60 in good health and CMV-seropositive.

The CDR3 sequence: CASRAGTAYGYTF. As DNA, the CDR3 is TGTGCCAGCAGGGCCGGGACAGCCTATGGCTACACCTTC. J is TRBJ1-2 and V is TRBV9; 7 nucleotides align to TRBD1. The germline gives CDR1 SGDLS, CDR2 YYNGEE. The CDR3 has 13 amino acids. The junction had 5 bases not matched to a gene; V was cut back by 5 bases and J by 4 bases.